The 6 T cell receptor beta chains presented below share a single source sample, sequenced in a study of identical twins' blood T cells. TCRdb reprocessed the 5' RACE reads with MiXCR, giving one entry per CDR3 protein. This sample has roughly 380,000 distinct CDR3 sequences; roughly 28% occur once, and the top ten carry 6% to 7%. Material for sequencing was PBMCs. These receptors were taken from a woman between 18 and 49 years old in good health.

J is TRBJ2-1 and V is TRBV29-1; 14 nucleotides agree with TRBD2. The CDR3 contains 15 residues. The trim removed 6 bases at V and 5 bases at J, leaving 6 bases unmatched. Germline lookup yields CDR1 SQVTM and CDR2 ANQGSEA. The CDR3 DNA follows: TGCAGCGTCAGGACTAGCGGGGGGCCTAACAATGAGCAGTTCTTC. Translation: CSVRTSGGPNNEQFF.

At least ten counts were recorded for this clonotype. This chain connects TRBV29-1 to TRBJ2-3, with a weak D call TRBD1 (5 bases). CDR1 and CDR2 from the germline V gene are SQVTM and ANQGSEA. The CDR3 has 13 amino acids. V dropped 8 bases and J dropped 0 bases, with 12 bases sitting between them. CDR3 amino acids: CSLAGSSTDTQYF. The DNA of the CDR3 is TGCAGCCTCGCAGGGTCTAGCACAGATACGCAGTATTTT.

Concerning this clonotype itself: Possible read error: a much larger clone is one base away. The chain links TRBV6-2 or TRBV6-3 to TRBJ1-5; possibly TRBD1 for D (5 bases). Trimming stripped 5 bases from V and 5 bases from J, with 16 bases between. Per the germline V gene, CDR1 is MNHEY and CDR2 is SVGEGT. The CDR3 consists of 15 residues. The CDR3 nucleotides are TGTGCCAGCAGTAGAAGAGACAGCTACGATCAGCCCCAGCATTTT. Translated, it gives CASSRRDSYDQPQHF.

This clonotype showed up just a few times. This chain joins TRBV5-1 and TRBJ2-1, with 10 bases aligning to TRBD2. The CDR3 length is 15 residues. V lost 2 bases to trimming and J lost 9 bases; unmatched junction nucleotides: 8. The germline CDR1 and CDR2 sequences are SGHRS and YFSETQ. DNA for the CDR3: TGCGCCAGCAGCTTTACTAGCGGGATATTGGGTGAGCAGTTCTTC. This translates into CASSFTSGILGEQFF.

The chain couples TRBV20-1 to TRBJ2-4; tentative D call: TRBD1 (8 bases). CDR3 size: 15 residues. The germline gives CDR1 DFQATT, CDR2 SNEGSKA (reference sequence). V was cut by 0 bases and J by 8 bases, with 17 bases left in between. The CDR3 bases are TGCAGTGCTAGAGACACACTCACAGGGGGGGACATTCAGTACTTC. Amino acids: CSARDTLTGGDIQYF.

This clonotype was seen only a few times. The chain is built from TRBV9 and TRBJ2-1; 8 bases match TRBD2. V shed 4 bases, J shed 7 bases, and the junction held 13 bases outside the gene matches. The CDR3 has 16 residues. Germline V gene lookup returns CDR1 SGDLS and CDR2 YYNGEE. The CDR3 DNA reads as TGTGCCAGCAGCCCCTCAGCGGGAGTAGTAGGAAATGAGCAGTTCTTC. Its translation: CASSPSAGVVGNEQFF.